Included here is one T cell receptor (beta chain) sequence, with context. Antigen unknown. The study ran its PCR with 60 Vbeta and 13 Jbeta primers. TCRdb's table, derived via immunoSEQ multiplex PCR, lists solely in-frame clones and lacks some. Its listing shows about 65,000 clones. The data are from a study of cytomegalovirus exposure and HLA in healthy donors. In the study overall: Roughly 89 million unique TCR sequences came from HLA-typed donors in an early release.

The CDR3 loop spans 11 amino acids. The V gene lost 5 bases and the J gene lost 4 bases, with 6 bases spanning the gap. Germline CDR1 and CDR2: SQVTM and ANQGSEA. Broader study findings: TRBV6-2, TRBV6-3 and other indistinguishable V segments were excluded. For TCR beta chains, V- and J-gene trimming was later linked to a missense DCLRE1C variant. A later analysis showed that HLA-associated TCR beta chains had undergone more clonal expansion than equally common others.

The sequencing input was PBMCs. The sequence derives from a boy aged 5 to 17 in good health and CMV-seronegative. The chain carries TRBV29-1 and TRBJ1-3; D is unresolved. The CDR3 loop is CSVREGNTIYF. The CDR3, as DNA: TGCAGCGTTCGAGAAGGAAACACCATATATTTT.